The 3 T cell receptor beta chains presented below share a single source sample, sequenced in a study of T cell clonotyping in hematopoietic cell transplantation. Libraries were prepared by immunoSEQ multiplex PCR; TCRdb keeps only in-frame clonotypes and omits some of them. The sample consists of over 5,000 clones, about 86% of them appearing once. Material: peripheral blood mononuclear cells, obtained 100 days after allogeneic stem cell transplant. Receptors were obtained from a female patient aged 40 to 50 who had an allogeneic stem cell transplant from a related donor, so the T cells may come from the graft donor. Some clones in this sample may be carry-over from other donors' samples.

V usage is TRBV28 and J usage is TRBJ2-7; TRBD2 matches 11 bases. The ends lost 0 bases at V and 7 bases at J; junction bases unmatched: 11. The CDR3 is made up of 17 amino acids. The V gene's germline CDR1 is MDHEN and CDR2 SYDVKM. The CDR3 nucleotides read TGTGCCAGCAGTTTATGGGAATTAGCGGGAGGGCCGGGTGAGCAGTACTTC. Its translation: CASSLWELAGGPGEQYF.

V usage is TRBV27 and J usage is TRBJ1-5, with D perhaps matching TRBD1 (6 bases). The V end was cut by 5 bases, the J end by 10 bases, with 12 bases between. Germline V gene data show CDR1 as MNHEY and CDR2 as SMNVEV (reference sequence). CDR3 size: 12 residues. The CDR3 coding sequence is TGTGCCAGCAGTGCCAGGGACACCCCCCAGCATTTT. This gives the protein CASSARDTPQHF.

Here the CDR3 DNA reads TGTGCCAGCAGCCAGGACTCGAGCTCTGGAAACACCATATATTTT. Translated, it gives CASSQDSSSGNTIYF. V usage is TRBV4-2 and J usage is TRBJ1-3; D gene unclear. V was trimmed by 3 bases and J by 0 bases, leaving 9 bases between them. Germline V gene sequence: CDR1 LGHNA, CDR2 YNFKEQ. There are 15 residues in the CDR3.